This T cell receptor (beta chain) originates from a study of T-cell reconstitution after alpha-beta-depleted transplantation in children. This clonotype was counted ten times or more. The TCRbeta library was prepared with unique molecular identifiers. TCRdb passed the PCR reads through MiXCR, listing each CDR3 protein once. The sample includes some 600,000 distinct CDR3 sequences, around a sixth of them seen just once. The CDR3 covers 14 residues. The germline V gene has CDR1 ENHRY and CDR2 SYGVKD. Trimming took 6 bases from V and 4 from J, leaving 15 bases between them. The source was PBMCs from the stem cell graft donor, collected from the stem cell graft. The TCR originated in a human donor who donated a stem cell graft to a child with acute myeloid leukemia. V gene TRBV10-3 combines with J gene TRBJ2-5, with a possible D match to TRBD2 (5 bases). CDR3 DNA: TGTGCCATCAGGGGCCAGGCCCGGGGAGAGACCCAGTACTTC. As protein: CAIRGQARGETQYF.